These T cell receptor beta chains were read from a single sample in a study of blood T cell repertoires in COVID-19. Produced via immunoSEQ multiplex PCR; TCRdb's table is partial and in-frame only. The data hold 80,000 or so clones, with approximately 80% observed a single time. Material for sequencing was peripheral blood. The receptor set was obtained from a human donor in a cohort sampled during active COVID-19. CDR3s include the opening cysteine and the closing phenylalanine or tryptophan. The order of the fields is J gene, D gene, clone size, V gene, CDR3 DNA, CDR3 protein. D genes are given only for firm matches. Clone size is not always given. Where it is, it says once, few, many or a class for expanded clones.

j_call: TRBJ2-7
d_call: TRBD2
clone_size: -
v_call: TRBV28
cdr3_nt: TGTGCCAGCCGCGGGGGTTCCTTCGGCGAGCAGTACTTC
cdr3_aa: CASRGGSFGEQYF

j_call: TRBJ1-4
d_call: TRBD1
clone_size: -
v_call: TRBV5-1
cdr3_nt: TGCGCCAGCAGATCCATCGACAGGGCAACTAATGAAAAACTGTTTTTT
cdr3_aa: CASRSIDRATNEKLFF

j_call: TRBJ2-3
d_call: -
clone_size: once
v_call: TRBV5-1
cdr3_nt: TGCGCCAGCAGACCCGGGGGCACAGATACGCAGTATTTT
cdr3_aa: CASRPGGTDTQYF

j_call: TRBJ2-5
d_call: TRBD2
clone_size: -
v_call: TRBV28
cdr3_nt: TGTGCCAGCAGTTCCCTCGGGGGGGGGCGGGAGACCCAGTACTTC
cdr3_aa: CASSSLGGGRETQYF

j_call: TRBJ2-1
d_call: -
clone_size: few
v_call: TRBV27
cdr3_nt: TGTGCCAGCAGTTTAAAGGGCCCACTAGGGTATGAGCAGTTCTTC
cdr3_aa: CASSLKGPLGYEQFF

j_call: TRBJ2-1
d_call: TRBD2
clone_size: -
v_call: TRBV7-2
cdr3_nt: TGTGCCAGCAGCTTAGCGAGGACTAGCGGGAGAGGGAATGAGCAGTTCTTC
cdr3_aa: CASSLARTSGRGNEQFF

j_call: TRBJ2-5
d_call: TRBD2
clone_size: -
v_call: TRBV5-1
cdr3_nt: TGCGCCAGCAGCCATACTAGCGGGGAAGAGACCCAGTACTTC
cdr3_aa: CASSHTSGEETQYF

j_call: TRBJ1-3
d_call: -
clone_size: once
v_call: TRBV9
cdr3_nt: TGTGCCAGCAGCGTAGAGGGGGCTGGAAACACCATATATTTT
cdr3_aa: CASSVEGAGNTIYF

j_call: TRBJ2-7
d_call: TRBD1
clone_size: -
v_call: TRBV7-2
cdr3_nt: TGTGCCAGCAGCTTAAACAGGGGGCCCTACGAGCAGTACTTC
cdr3_aa: CASSLNRGPYEQYF

j_call: TRBJ2-1
d_call: TRBD2
clone_size: -
v_call: TRBV9
cdr3_nt: TGTGCCAGCAGCTCTCGAGGTAGCGGGAGGGGATCCTACAATGAGCAGTTCTTC
cdr3_aa: CASSSRGSGRGSYNEQFF

j_call: TRBJ2-5
d_call: -
clone_size: -
v_call: TRBV7-3
cdr3_nt: TGTGCCAGCAGCTCCTCCAAGGGGCGCATCGAGACCCAGTACTTC
cdr3_aa: CASSSSKGRIETQYF

j_call: TRBJ2-7
d_call: TRBD1
clone_size: -
v_call: TRBV5-4
cdr3_nt: TGTGCCAGCAGCTTGGCCTGGACAGGGGGATACGAGCAGTACTTC
cdr3_aa: CASSLAWTGGYEQYF

j_call: TRBJ1-4
d_call: -
clone_size: few
v_call: TRBV19
cdr3_nt: TGTGCCAGTAGGCCCACCGGGACTAATGAAAAACTGTTTTTT
cdr3_aa: CASRPTGTNEKLFF

j_call: TRBJ2-2
d_call: TRBD1
clone_size: few
v_call: TRBV19
cdr3_nt: TGTGCCAGTAGTCCAGGACAGGGACGGACCGGGGAGCTGTTTTTT
cdr3_aa: CASSPGQGRTGELFF

j_call: TRBJ1-5
d_call: -
clone_size: -
v_call: TRBV18
cdr3_nt: TGTGCCAGCTCACCTCAGGGCGGCAATCAGCCCCAGCATTTT
cdr3_aa: CASSPQGGNQPQHF

j_call: TRBJ2-7
d_call: TRBD2
clone_size: once
v_call: TRBV3-1/TRBV3-2
cdr3_nt: TGTGCCAGCAGCCAAGATTATAGCGGGGCCTACGAGCAGTACTTC
cdr3_aa: CASSQDYSGAYEQYF

j_call: TRBJ1-5
d_call: -
clone_size: -
v_call: TRBV16
cdr3_nt: TGTGCCAGCAGCCCCTCAAAGACAGTGACGGGCAATCAGCCCCAGCATTTT
cdr3_aa: CASSPSKTVTGNQPQHF

j_call: TRBJ2-7
d_call: -
clone_size: -
v_call: TRBV18
cdr3_nt: TGTGCCAGCTCACCCTCGACAAGCGGGTCCTACGAGCAGTACTTC
cdr3_aa: CASSPSTSGSYEQYF

j_call: TRBJ2-7
d_call: -
clone_size: -
v_call: TRBV7-3
cdr3_nt: TGTGCCAGCAGCCCCTACGGCGGGCTCGAGCAGTACTTC
cdr3_aa: CASSPYGGLEQYF